The 11 T cell receptor beta chains listed next were all sequenced from one sample in a study of cytomegalovirus exposure and HLA in healthy donors. PCR amplification relied on 60 Vbeta primers (plus 13 Jbeta primers). Clones were read by immunoSEQ multiplex PCR, and TCRdb kept only the in-frame ones, dropping some. The table lists 150,000 to 200,000 clones, about 88% of them singletons. The sequenced sample consisted of PBMCs. The source of these receptors is a woman aged 18-35 years in good health and CMV-seronegative.

This clone was recorded once. CDR3 bases: TGTGCCAGCAAGACAGGGCTCGGGAATGAAAAACTGTTTTTT. Its translation is CASKTGLGNEKLFF. This chain joins TRBV6-6 and TRBJ1-4; 7 bases line up with TRBD1. With V trimmed by 7 bases and J by 5 bases, 7 bases remained unmatched. The CDR3 consists of 14 residues. From germline, CDR1 is MNHNY and CDR2 SVGAGI (reference sequence).

The chain couples TRBV12-5 to TRBJ2-1; perhaps TRBD1 as D (5 bases). The CDR3 has 16 residues. Trimming pared 0 bases from V and 9 bases from J, leaving 18 bases between. Looked up from germline, CDR1 is LGHNT and CDR2 is FRNRAP. CDR3 in DNA: TGTGCTAGTGGTTTGGTCCGCCCTACGGCTAGGGGTGAGCAGTTCTTC. Amino acids: CASGLVRPTARGEQFF.

J is TRBJ2-3 and V is TRBV29-1; 8 bases are shared with TRBD2. From germline, CDR1 is SQVTM and CDR2 ANQGSEA. With V trimmed by 0 bases and J by 2 bases, 7 bases remained unmatched. The CDR3 runs 16 residues. The CDR3 DNA follows: TGCAGCGTTGAAGATCGAGCGGGGGTCAACACAGATACGCAGTATTTT. Encoded protein: CSVEDRAGVNTDTQYF.

This rearrangement joins TRBV6-5 to TRBJ2-3; TRBD1 is a possible D gene (6 bases). Trimming shortened V by 5 bases and J by 0 bases, and 12 bases separated the two germline ends. The CDR3 spans 15 residues. In germline, CDR1 is MNHEY, CDR2 SVGAGI. CDR3 residues: CASSIRTASTDTQYF. CDR3 bases: TGTGCCAGCAGTATCCGGACAGCTAGCACAGATACGCAGTATTTT.

This clone was found once. The sample holds other DNA sequences that translate to the same CDR3. The chain links TRBV30 to TRBJ1-6, with a tentative D call TRBD1 (5 bases). The CDR3 loop spans 13 amino acids. Germline loops: CDR1 GTSNPN, CDR2 SVGIG (reference sequence). Trimming cost V 3 bases and J 7 bases, with 10 bases left between them. CDR3 residues: CAWSPGGNSPLHF. In DNA form, the CDR3 reads TGTGCCTGGAGCCCCGGGGGGAATTCACCCCTCCACTTT.

The chain joins TRBV5-1 to TRBJ2-2; perhaps TRBD1 as D (5 bases). Between the trimmed V and J ends, which lost 0 bases and 6 bases, there was a span of 9 bases. The CDR3 contains 14 residues. Per germline, CDR1 SGHRS and CDR2 YFSETQ. CDR3 in amino acids: CASSLDLGAGELFF. CDR3 in DNA: TGCGCCAGCAGCTTGGATTTAGGGGCCGGGGAGCTGTTTTTT. The variable domain in full, with the rest retrieved from reference TRBV5-1 and TRBJ2-2, is KAGVTQTPRYLIKTRGQQVTLSCSPISGHRSVSWYQQTPGQGLQFLFEYFSETQRNKGNFPGRFSGRQFSNSRSEMNVSTLELGDSALYLCASSLDLGAGELFFGEGSRLTVL.

The chain is built from TRBV28 and TRBJ1-2; D gene ambiguous. Germline loops: CDR1 MDHEN, CDR2 SYDVKM. V was pared by 5 bases and J by 0 bases, with 22 bases between. The CDR3 loop spans 18 amino acids. In DNA, the CDR3 is TGTGCCAGCAGTCCTAACTACCGGGGAAGGGTAGCTAACTATGGCTACACCTTC. Translating it yields CASSPNYRGRVANYGYTF.

The chain has TRBV7-9 and TRBJ1-3, with TRBD1 as a possible D gene (6 bases). Deletions cut 5 bases from V and 0 bases from J, with 11 bases between. Germline V gene lookup returns CDR1 SEHNR and CDR2 FQNEAQ (reference sequence). This CDR3 region has 15 residues. This CDR3 reads CASSEGQLSGNTIYF. The CDR3 region has the DNA TGTGCCAGCAGCGAAGGACAGCTCTCTGGAAACACCATATATTTT.

This chain links TRBV9 with TRBJ1-1; perhaps TRBD1 as D (5 bases). V shed 3 bases and J shed 2 bases, with 14 bases lying between them. The germline V gene has CDR1 SGDLS and CDR2 YYNGEE. The CDR3 spans 15 residues. This chain's CDR3 is CASSGVWDSNTEAFF. CDR3 DNA: TGTGCCAGCAGCGGCGTTTGGGACTCCAACACTGAAGCTTTCTTT. Combining the CDR3 with reference TRBV9 and TRBJ1-1 gives the whole variable domain DSGVTQTPKHLITATGQRVTLRCSPRSGDLSVYWYQQSLDQGLQFLIQYYNGEERAKGNILERFSAQQFPDLHSELNLSSLELGDSALYFCASSGVWDSNTEAFFGQGTRLTVV.

The CDR3 is CAWSAGTGDYGYTF. CDR3 in DNA: TGTGCCTGGAGTGCCGGGACAGGGGACTATGGCTACACCTTC. V gene TRBV30 combines with J gene TRBJ1-2; 10 bases map to TRBD1. This CDR3 is built from 14 residues. Germline CDR1 and CDR2: GTSNPN and SVGIG (reference sequence). The junction had 2 bases not matched to a gene; V was cut back by 1 base and J by 3 bases.

The V and J genes are TRBV7-6 and TRBJ2-1; weak D call: TRBD1 (5 bases). The ends were cut back, 1 base at V and 4 bases at J, with 11 bases in the middle. There are 15 residues in the CDR3. The germline V gene has CDR1 SGHVS and CDR2 FNYEAQ. CDR3 DNA sequence: TGTGCCAGCAGCTTAGACCAGGGATGGTACAATGAGCAGTTCTTC. Protein product: CASSLDQGWYNEQFF.